This entry concerns a single TCR beta chain. The sample comes from a study of OX40 agonist ivuxolimab in advanced cancers. Per germline, CDR1 LGHNA and CDR2 YSLEER. Trimming took off 5 bases at V and 3 bases at J, with 19 bases between the two ends. This CDR3 has 16 residues. The data were produced by immunoSEQ multiplex PCR, yet TCRdb's version contains in-frame clones alone and is incomplete. The sample yields about 98,000 clones, 87% seen once. The starting material was CD4+ or CD8+ T cells sorted from blood, obtained in a trial of the OX40 agonist ivuxolimab. This receptor was identified in an adult with an advanced solid tumor such as melanoma, head and neck, liver or kidney cancer. The chain uses TRBV4-3 and TRBJ1-2, with D perhaps matching TRBD1 (6 bases). CDR3 nucleotide sequence: TGCGCCAGCAGCTACCAGGGTCAGGGGCGGGACTATGGCTACACCTTC. Translation gives CASSYQGQGRDYGYTF.